This T cell receptor (beta chain) comes out of a study of long-term antiretroviral therapy in people with HIV (dated by TCRdb to the early 2020s). As for the study more broadly: The earliest samples were collected approximately a decade before the 2015 WHO recommendation for immediate ART, a period when ART was typically delayed until CD4 counts fell. Whether ART initiation and durable HIV suppression were associated with changes in peripheral blood TRB repertoire composition and diversity was tested in a retrospective serial study. A total of about 200 cryopreserved PBMC samples were contributed to the cohort by 30 adults with confirmed HIV infection, with samples collected serially over a mean of roughly six years (range 1-12). Among the approximately 32 participants with HIV, over nine were female. Test extractions of a monoclonal T-cell line alongside 30 to 35 polyclonal samples showed no cross-contamination during QIAcube processing. The investigation overall reported the following: Inferences about post-ART repertoire changes were limited because no data were available on ART adherence, viral resistance or therapy changes. The samples were dated from the mid-2000s to the late 2010s, and the ART regimens that were used may be less effective than current ART regimens. Owing to limited PBMC availability, only the TCR beta chain was sequenced, without alpha chain pairing. A significant increase in TRB diversity was found to be associated with ART initiation, although TRB diversity was observed to remain significantly below that of transplant donor controls even after long-term ART. Unsorted PBMC were profiled instead of sorted CD4+ and CD8+ T cells because pre-ART samples had limited cell numbers. Compared with controls, HIV repertoires had narrower CDR3 length ranges, and the network structure pointed to an antigen-experienced repertoire that shifted only slightly toward naive after ART. Expanded TRB clones identified before ART initiation dominated the repertoire at all time points, although this dominance fluctuated and declined in many PLHIV after ART.

The immunoSEQ hsTCRB v3.0 assay was used at survey level resolution to sequence the TRB variable region. The targeted TRB sequencing depth was about 40,000-50,000 T-cell genomes per sample. An Illumina MiSeq with a v3 150-cycle kit was used to sequence the pooled TRB libraries. Processing in the source paper ran as follows. Repertoire analysis was run in R within a reproducible Nextflow workflow that covered QC, data transformation and analysis. LymphoSeq2, an R package for AIRR-Seq data exploration, was used to implement custom analyses. After excluding a handful of samples that yielded fewer than 5000 total TRB sequences, 150 to 200 HIV repertoires remained for analysis. Among the 200 or so HIV repertoires that were kept, roughly 59 were collected before ART initiation and over 120 were collected after ART initiation. Repertoires were downsampled to 5000 TRB nucleotide sequences, with summary statistics averaged over 100 downsampling iterations. The analysis kept only TRB sequences whose CDR3 regions were at least seven amino acids long. A Shannon entropy-derived clonality score and the Gini coefficient were used to measure diversity. In the repertoire networks, any two of the top 5000 CDR3 amino acid sequences were connected whenever the two sequences differed by an edit distance of one. GLIPH2 predicted antigen specificity groups and MHC restriction for TRB CDR3 amino acid sequences. To flag known associations with CMV, EBV, HIV or tissue antigens, CDR3 amino acid sequences were compared against VDJdb and McPAS-TCR. Pre-ART, post-ART and control groups were compared with Wilcoxon signed-rank tests and Holm-Bonferroni correction. The table was pulled from immuneACCESS by TCRdb, which kept in-frame rearrangements only. Such tables lose some clones; where checked, under half of the loss comes from unresolved V genes, and the rest has no known cause. V and J calls plus clone size are reproduced from that table; the DNA served to infer D and trimming. This sample has 30,000 to 40,000 clones in its table, and 65% to 90% of those were observed once. Of the sample, less than 5.5% is held by the ten largest clones.

To be included, a participant needed at least one PBMC sample from before ART initiation plus at least two post-ART samples. Treatment was received in the United States of America by all participants with HIV. Before DNA extraction, cryopreserved samples of about 0.95-11 million PBMC were thawed and washed. At the time of the earliest PBMC sample for each participant with HIV, ages ranged from about 20 to 55 years. Each participant contributed PBMC samples from 1-4 timepoints before ART initiation and 2-8 timepoints after ART initiation, with a median of 7 samples. For every participant, serial HIV viral load, CD4+ T-cell count, ART history and demographic data were obtained. Genomic DNA was extracted from unsorted PBMC with a Qiagen kit on a QIAcube, with processing performed in batches of 12 samples. As for this clone: This clone's antigen is unknown. Nothing much larger sits one base from this clone, and base qualities are not available.

The source material was unsorted PBMCs, sampled around 3.3 years after starting antiretroviral therapy. The receptor was derived from a man aged 18 to 29 with HIV.

The CDR3 loop reads CASSSWTGYEQYF. At the DNA level, the sequence is TGTGCCAGCAGCTCGTGGACGGGCTACGAGCAGTACTTC. The V gene is TRBV7-9 and the J gene is TRBJ2-7; there is no confident call for the D gene. V lost 4 bases and J lost 3 bases; the stretch between them is 10 bases long. The germline V gene encodes CDR1 SEHNR and CDR2 FQNEAQ (reference sequence). The CDR3, cysteine through phenylalanine, is 13 amino acids long. Solely the CDR3 DNA is kept, with 39 bases framed from the first base.